This TCR beta chain was sequenced in a study of T cells in women clearing cervical HPV infection. Sequencing used immunoSEQ multiplex PCR; TCRdb keeps in-frame clones, though not all of them. This listing includes 25,000 to 35,000 clones. Trimming stripped 0 bases from V and 5 bases from J, with 15 bases between. Germline CDR1 and CDR2: SGHNT and YYREEE (reference sequence). The CDR3 runs 15 residues. With regard to this clone: With the read ending 3 residues before the CDR3 end, the germline J gene is used to fill in that end.

Sequenced input: blood buffy coat. V is TRBV5-4 and J is TRBJ2-7; a possible D gene is TRBD2 (5 bases). This TCR derives from a woman aged 18-70 years with a cervical HPV16 infection that either progressed to CIN3+ or cleared (not recorded which). CDR3 amino acids: CASSLERVVVDEQYF. CDR3 DNA, as far as it was read: TGTGCCAGCAGCTTGGAGAGGGTCGTGGTCGACGAG. Based on the CDR3 plus reference TRBV5-4 and TRBJ2-7, the full variable domain is ETGVTQSPTHLIKTRGQQVTLRCSSQSGHNTVSWYQQALGQGPQFIFQYYREEENGRGNFPPRFSGLQFPNYSSELNVNALELDDSALYLCASSLERVVVDEQYFGPGTRLTVT.